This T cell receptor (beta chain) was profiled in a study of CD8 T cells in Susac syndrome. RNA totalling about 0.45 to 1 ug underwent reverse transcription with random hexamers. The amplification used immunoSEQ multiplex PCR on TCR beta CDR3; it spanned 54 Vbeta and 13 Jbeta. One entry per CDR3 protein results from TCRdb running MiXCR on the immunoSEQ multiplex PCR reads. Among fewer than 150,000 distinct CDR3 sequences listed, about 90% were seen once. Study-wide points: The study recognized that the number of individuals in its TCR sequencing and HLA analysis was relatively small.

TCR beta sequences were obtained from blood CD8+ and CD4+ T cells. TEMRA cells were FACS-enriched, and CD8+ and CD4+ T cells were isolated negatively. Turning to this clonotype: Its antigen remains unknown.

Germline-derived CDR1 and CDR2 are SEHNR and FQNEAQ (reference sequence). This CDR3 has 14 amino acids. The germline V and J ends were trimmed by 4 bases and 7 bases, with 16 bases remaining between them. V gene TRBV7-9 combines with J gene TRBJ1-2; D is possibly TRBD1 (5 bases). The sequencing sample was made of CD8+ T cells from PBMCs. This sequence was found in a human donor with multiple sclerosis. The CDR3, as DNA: TGTGCCAGCAGCTCAGGGACTCCCCATTTTGGCTACACCTTC. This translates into CASSSGTPHFGYTF.